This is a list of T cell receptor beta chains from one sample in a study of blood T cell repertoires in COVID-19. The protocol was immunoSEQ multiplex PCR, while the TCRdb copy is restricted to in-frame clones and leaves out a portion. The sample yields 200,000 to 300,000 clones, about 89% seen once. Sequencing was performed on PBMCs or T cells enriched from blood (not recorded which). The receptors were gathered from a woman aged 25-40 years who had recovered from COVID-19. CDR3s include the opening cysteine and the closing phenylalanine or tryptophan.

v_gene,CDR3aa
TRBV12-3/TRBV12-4,CASSRQGPGAFF
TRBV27,CASSWADRGSNEAFF
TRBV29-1,CSAETGESTKLFF
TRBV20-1,CSASILAGGDNEQFF
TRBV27,CASSFGTSGGEQFF
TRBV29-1,CSVRQGASYEQYF
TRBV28,CASRLGRVTGYTF
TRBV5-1,CASSFLSGRAGEETQYF
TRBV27,CASSPDRVYGYTF
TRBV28,CASSLEAGWAGDTQYF
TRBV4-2,CASSQISEGEQFF
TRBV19,CASSQSGTSADTQYF
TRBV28,CASNRVGGYTF
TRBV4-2,CASSHDTGTGKLFF
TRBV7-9,CASRTSGVSSYNEQFF
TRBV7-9,CASSSLAGGIGEQFF
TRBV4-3,CASSQASGAEAFF
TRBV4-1,CASSQPPWTEPRRGYTF
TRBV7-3,CASSSEGARTDTQYF
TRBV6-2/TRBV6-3,CASSYPGLASGNIQYF
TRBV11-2,CASSSLQGYDTEAFF
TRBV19,CASMRTDRLSGNTIYF
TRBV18,CASSPQSGRGEQYF
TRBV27,CASSPSTGNQPQHF
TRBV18,CASSPPRQGSLYEQYF
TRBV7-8,CASSSDGGTQYF
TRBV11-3,CASSFGSSYEQYF
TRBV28,CASSSPGGGNTEAFF
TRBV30,CAWGLSYEQYF
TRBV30,CALGGFGNTIYF
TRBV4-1,CASSQEGTSGSTDTQYF
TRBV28,CASSSRPSGSPLHF
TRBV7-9,CASSRPGTVVVAEAFF
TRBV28,CASTTGDADTQYF
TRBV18,CASSPPGQGLQPQHF
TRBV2,CASSEEGSTEAFF
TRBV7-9,CASSLVSQVDTEAFF
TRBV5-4,CASSDPSTGGSYNEQFF
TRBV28,CASSQTGGVSQPQHF
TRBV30,CAWRDWDSQYEQYF